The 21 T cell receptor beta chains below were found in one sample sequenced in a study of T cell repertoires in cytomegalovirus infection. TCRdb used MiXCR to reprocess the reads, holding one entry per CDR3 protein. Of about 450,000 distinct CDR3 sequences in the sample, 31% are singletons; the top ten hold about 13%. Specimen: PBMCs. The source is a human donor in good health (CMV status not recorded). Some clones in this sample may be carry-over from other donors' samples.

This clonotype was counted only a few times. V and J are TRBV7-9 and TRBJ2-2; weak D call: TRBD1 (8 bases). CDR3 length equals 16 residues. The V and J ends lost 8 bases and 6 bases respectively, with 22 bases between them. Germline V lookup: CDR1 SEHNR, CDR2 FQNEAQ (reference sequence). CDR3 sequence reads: CASAQGDYGFSGELFF. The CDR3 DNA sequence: TGTGCCAGCGCACAGGGGGACTACGGATTCTCCGGGGAGCTGTTTTTT. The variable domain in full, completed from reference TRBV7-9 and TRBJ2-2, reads DTGVSQNPRHKITKRGQNVTFRCDPISEHNRLYWYRQTLGQGPEFLTYFQNEAQLEKSRLLSDRFSAERPKGSFSTLEIQRTEQGDSAMYLCASAQGDYGFSGELFFGEGSRLTVL.

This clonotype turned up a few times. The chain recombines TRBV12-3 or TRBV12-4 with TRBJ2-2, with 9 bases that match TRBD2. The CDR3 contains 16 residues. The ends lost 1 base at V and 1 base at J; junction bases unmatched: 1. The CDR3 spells CASSLGGGVNTGELFF. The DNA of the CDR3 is TGTGCCAGCAGTTTAGGCGGGGGGGTGAACACCGGGGAGCTGTTTTTT.

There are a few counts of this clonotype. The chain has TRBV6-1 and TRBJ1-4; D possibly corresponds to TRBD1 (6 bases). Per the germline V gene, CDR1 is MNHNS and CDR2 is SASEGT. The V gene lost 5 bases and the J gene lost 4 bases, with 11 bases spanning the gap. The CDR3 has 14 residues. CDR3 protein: CASSLGGNNEKLFF. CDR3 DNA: TGTGCCAGCAGTCTAGGGGGAAATAATGAAAAACTGTTTTTT.

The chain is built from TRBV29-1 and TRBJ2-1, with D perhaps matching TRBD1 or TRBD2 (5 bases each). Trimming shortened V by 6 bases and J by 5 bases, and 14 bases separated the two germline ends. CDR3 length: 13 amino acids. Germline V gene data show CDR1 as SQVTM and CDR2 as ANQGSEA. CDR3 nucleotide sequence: TGCAGCGTATCGGGACCGGTGGACAATGAGCAGTTCTTC. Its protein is CSVSGPVDNEQFF.

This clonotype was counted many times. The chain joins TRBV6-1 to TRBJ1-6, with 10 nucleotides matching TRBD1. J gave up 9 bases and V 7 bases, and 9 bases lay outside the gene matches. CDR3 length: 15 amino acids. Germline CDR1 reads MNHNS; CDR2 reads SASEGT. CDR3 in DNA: TGTGCCAGCACATTTCACCGACAGGGGGCTTCACCCCTCCACTTT. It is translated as CASTFHRQGASPLHF.

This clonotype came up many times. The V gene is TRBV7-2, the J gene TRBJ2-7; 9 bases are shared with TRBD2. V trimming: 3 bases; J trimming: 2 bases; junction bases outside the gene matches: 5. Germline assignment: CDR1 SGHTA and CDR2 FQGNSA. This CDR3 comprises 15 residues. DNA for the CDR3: TGTGCCAGCAGCTTCAGCGGGGGGACCGCCTACGAGCAGTACTTC. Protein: CASSFSGGTAYEQYF.

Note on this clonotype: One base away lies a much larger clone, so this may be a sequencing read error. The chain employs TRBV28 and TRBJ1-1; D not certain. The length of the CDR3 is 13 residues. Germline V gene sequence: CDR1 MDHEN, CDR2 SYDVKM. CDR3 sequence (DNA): TGTGCCAGCAGTTTATTGTCGAACACTAAAGCTTTCTTT. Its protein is CASSLLSNTKAFF.

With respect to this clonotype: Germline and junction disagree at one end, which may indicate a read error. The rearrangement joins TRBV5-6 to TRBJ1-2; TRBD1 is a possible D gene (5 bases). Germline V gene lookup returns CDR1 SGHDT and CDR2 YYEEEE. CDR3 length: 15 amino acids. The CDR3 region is CASSLVDKANYGYNF. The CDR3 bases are TGTGCCAGCAGCTTGGTGGACAAAGCTAACTATGGCTACAACTTC.

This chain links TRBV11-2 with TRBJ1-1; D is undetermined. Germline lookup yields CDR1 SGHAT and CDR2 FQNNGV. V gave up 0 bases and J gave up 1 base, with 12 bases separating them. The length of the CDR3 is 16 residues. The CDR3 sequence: CASSLDPVRPNTEAFF. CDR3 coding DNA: TGTGCCAGCAGCTTAGATCCCGTCAGACCGAACACTGAAGCTTTCTTT.

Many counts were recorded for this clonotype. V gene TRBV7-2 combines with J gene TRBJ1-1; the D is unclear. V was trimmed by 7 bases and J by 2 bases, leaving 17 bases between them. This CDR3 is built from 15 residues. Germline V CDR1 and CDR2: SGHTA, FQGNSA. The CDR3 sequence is CASTIGLSQNTEAFF. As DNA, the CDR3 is TGTGCCAGCACCATTGGGCTTTCCCAAAACACTGAAGCTTTCTTT. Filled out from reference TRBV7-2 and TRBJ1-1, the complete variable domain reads GAGVSQSPSNKVTEKGKDVELRCDPISGHTALYWYRQSLGQGLEFLIYFQGNSAPDKSGLPSDRFSAERTGGSVSTLTIQRTQQEDSAVYLCASTIGLSQNTEAFFGQGTRLTVV.

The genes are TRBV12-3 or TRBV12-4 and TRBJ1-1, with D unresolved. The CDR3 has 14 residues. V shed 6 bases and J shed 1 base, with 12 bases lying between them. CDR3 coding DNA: TGTGCCAGCAGCCTTCATATTGAGAACACTGAAGCTTTCTTT. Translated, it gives CASSLHIENTEAFF.

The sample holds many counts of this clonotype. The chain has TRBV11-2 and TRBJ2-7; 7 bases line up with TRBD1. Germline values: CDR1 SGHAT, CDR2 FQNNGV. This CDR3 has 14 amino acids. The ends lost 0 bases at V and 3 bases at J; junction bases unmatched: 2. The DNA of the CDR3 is TGTGCCAGCAGCTTAGAAGGACAGGTCTACGAGCAGTACTTC. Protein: CASSLEGQVYEQYF.

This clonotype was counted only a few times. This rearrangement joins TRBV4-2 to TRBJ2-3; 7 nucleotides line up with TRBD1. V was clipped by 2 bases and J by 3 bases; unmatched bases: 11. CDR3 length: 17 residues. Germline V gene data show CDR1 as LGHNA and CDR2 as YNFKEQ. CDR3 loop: CASSQRLGQTLTDTQYF. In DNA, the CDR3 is TGTGCCAGCAGCCAACGTCTGGGACAGACGCTTACAGATACGCAGTATTTT.

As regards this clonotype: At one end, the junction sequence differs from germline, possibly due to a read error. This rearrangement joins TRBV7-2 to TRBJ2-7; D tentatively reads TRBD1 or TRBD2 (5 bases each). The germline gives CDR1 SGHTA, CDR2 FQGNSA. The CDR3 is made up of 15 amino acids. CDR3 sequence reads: CDSSLAQGSGYEHYF. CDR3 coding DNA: TGTGACAGCAGCTTAGCGCAGGGCAGTGGATACGAGCATTACTTC.

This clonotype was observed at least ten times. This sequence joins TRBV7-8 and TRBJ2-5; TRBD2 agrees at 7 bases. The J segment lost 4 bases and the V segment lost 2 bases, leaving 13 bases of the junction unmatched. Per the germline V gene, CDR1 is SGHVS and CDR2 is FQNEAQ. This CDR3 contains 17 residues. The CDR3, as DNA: TGTGCCAGCAGCTTAACCGGGACTACCATAAAAATAGAGACCCAGTACTTC. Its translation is CASSLTGTTIKIETQYF.

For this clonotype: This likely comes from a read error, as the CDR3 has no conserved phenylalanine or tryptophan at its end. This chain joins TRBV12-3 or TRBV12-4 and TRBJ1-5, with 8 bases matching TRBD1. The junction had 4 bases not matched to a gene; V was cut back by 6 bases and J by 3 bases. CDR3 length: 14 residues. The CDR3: CASSSTGANQPQHC. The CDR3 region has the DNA TGTGCCAGCAGCTCGACAGGGGCCAATCAGCCCCAGCATTGT.

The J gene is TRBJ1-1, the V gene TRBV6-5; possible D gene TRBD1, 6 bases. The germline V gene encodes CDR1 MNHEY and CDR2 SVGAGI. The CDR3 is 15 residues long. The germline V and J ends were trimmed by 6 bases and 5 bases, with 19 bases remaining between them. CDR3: CASSPPGHPGTEAFF. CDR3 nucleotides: TGTGCCAGCAGCCCACCGGGACACCCTGGGACTGAAGCTTTCTTT.

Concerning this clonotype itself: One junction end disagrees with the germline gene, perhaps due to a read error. The CDR3 loop reads CASSLRGTGTSTGELFF. CDR3 DNA: TGTGCCAGCAGCTTGAGGGGGACAGGAACCTCAACCGGGGAGCTGTTTTTT. The chain couples TRBV5-3 to TRBJ2-2, with 8 bases that match TRBD1. TRBV5-3 is given ORF status, its function remaining uncertain. This CDR3 comprises 17 residues.

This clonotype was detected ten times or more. The chain's CDR3 is CASSGAGGSSYNEQFF. The CDR3 nucleotides read TGTGCCAGCAGCGGAGCAGGGGGTAGCTCCTACAATGAGCAGTTCTTC. This chain joins TRBV7-8 and TRBJ2-1; 7 bases align to TRBD1. Germline loops: CDR1 SGHVS, CDR2 FQNEAQ. V lost 5 bases to trimming and J lost 0 bases; unmatched junction nucleotides: 7. The CDR3 length is 16 residues.

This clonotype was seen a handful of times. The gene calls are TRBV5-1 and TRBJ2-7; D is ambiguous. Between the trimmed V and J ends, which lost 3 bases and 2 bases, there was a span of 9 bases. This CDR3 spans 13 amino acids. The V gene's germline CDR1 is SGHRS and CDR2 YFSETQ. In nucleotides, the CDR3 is TGCGCCAGCAGCTCCAGGTTACCCTACGAGCAGTACTTC. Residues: CASSSRLPYEQYF.

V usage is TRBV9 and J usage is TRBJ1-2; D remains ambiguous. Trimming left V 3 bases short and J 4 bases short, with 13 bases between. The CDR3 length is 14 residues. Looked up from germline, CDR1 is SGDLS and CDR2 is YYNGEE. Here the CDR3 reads CASSAQCAGYGYTF. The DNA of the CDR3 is TGTGCCAGCAGCGCCCAATGTGCCGGCTATGGCTACACCTTC.